Listed below are T cell receptor beta chains from one sample, sequenced in a study of blood T cell repertoires in COVID-19. TCRdb's copy holds only in-frame clones and misses some; the assay was immunoSEQ multiplex PCR. The sample includes hundreds of thousands of clones, around 89% seen only once; the top ten take about 15%. The sample consisted of PBMCs or T cells enriched from blood (not recorded which). The receptors here all came from a man aged 25 to 40 who had been exposed to COVID-19. The CDR3 runs from the conserved cysteine through the conserved F or W. The D gene is left open where the match is weak. Size tells how often a clone was seen (once, few, many) or the class of an expanded clone, and some rows leave it out.

V gene	J gene	clone size	D gene	CDR3 DNA	CDR3 protein
TRBV10-1	TRBJ1-5	many	NA	TGCGCCAGCCAACCAAGACAAAAACAGGGACATAGGATCAATCAGCCCCAGCATTTT	CASQPRQKQGHRINQPQHF
TRBV27	TRBJ2-7	NA	TRBD2	TGTGCCAGCAGTTTCGGGAGGACCTACGAGCAGTACTTC	CASSFGRTYEQYF
TRBV5-4	TRBJ2-1	NA	TRBD2	TGTGCCAGCAGTCTTCCGGGGACTAGGCTCAATGAGCAGTTCTTC	CASSLPGTRLNEQFF
TRBV25-1	TRBJ1-4	NA	TRBD1	TGTGCCAGCAGTGATGCCAGGGGGCTGAGTGAAAAACTGTTTTTT	CASSDARGLSEKLFF
TRBV7-7	TRBJ2-7	NA	NA	TGTGCCAGCAGCCCTCGCTGGGGGGACTCCTACGAGCAGTACTTC	CASSPRWGDSYEQYF
TRBV7-9	TRBJ1-1	NA	NA	TGTGCCAGCAGCTTAGGGCAAGAAGCTTTCTTT	CASSLGQEAFF
TRBV14	TRBJ2-7	once	NA	TGTGCCAGCAGCCCCCGGTGGGGGGGGCTTTCATACGAGCAGTACTTC	CASSPRWGGLSYEQYF
TRBV3-1/TRBV3-2	TRBJ1-4	NA	TRBD1	TGTGCCAGCAGCCACACCGGGACAGGGGGCGAAAAACTGTTTTTT	CASSHTGTGGEKLFF
TRBV7-9	TRBJ2-5	NA	TRBD1	TGTGCCAGCAGTGGTAGACAGGGTTCGGAGACCCAGTACTTC	CASSGRQGSETQYF
TRBV4-3	TRBJ2-7	NA	TRBD2	TGCGCCAGCAGCCAATACAACGGGGGGACCTACGAGCAGTACTTC	CASSQYNGGTYEQYF
TRBV5-1	TRBJ2-7	few	NA	TGCGCCAGCAGCCCGAGGACTGACTCCTACGAGCAGTACTTC	CASSPRTDSYEQYF
TRBV6-6	TRBJ2-7	NA	NA	TGTGCCAGCAGTGGAGGACTACACTACTACGAGCAGTACTTC	CASSGGLHYYEQYF
TRBV12-3/TRBV12-4	TRBJ1-1	NA	NA	TGTGCCAGCAGGCTGTCTCTACCGACTGAAGCTTTCTTT	CASRLSLPTEAFF
TRBV5-4	TRBJ1-1	NA	TRBD1	TGTGCCAGCAGCAAGGGACAGGAGCCCGAAGCTTTCTTT	CASSKGQEPEAFF
TRBV9	TRBJ1-2	NA	NA	TGTGCCAGCAGCGTCGGGACATTTTCTACGAGCTATGGCTACACCTTC	CASSVGTFSTSYGYTF
TRBV4-1	TRBJ1-1	few	NA	TGCGCCAGCAGCCAACCCCCAGGGCTTGGTGAAGCTTTCTTT	CASSQPPGLGEAFF
TRBV6-4	TRBJ1-5	NA	NA	TGTGCCAGCAGGACAATTTATAGCAATCAGCCCCAGCATTTT	CASRTIYSNQPQHF
TRBV28	TRBJ1-2	few	NA	TGTGCCAGCACCCGGAACTATGGCTACACCTTC	CASTRNYGYTF
TRBV7-9	TRBJ1-2	NA	NA	TGTGCCAGCAGCAGAAGACAAGCCGGCTACACCTTC	CASSRRQAGYTF
TRBV4-1	TRBJ1-2	once	NA	TGCGCCAGCAGCCAAGGCGTCGACTATGGCTACACCTTC	CASSQGVDYGYTF
TRBV5-6	TRBJ2-7	NA	NA	TGTGCCAGCGGAGGGTGGGGAAAGAGCTACGAGCAGTACTTC	CASGGWGKSYEQYF
TRBV5-1	TRBJ2-3	NA	TRBD2	TGCGCCAGCAGCTTGGTACGCGGGGGAGTCACAGATACGCAGTATTTT	CASSLVRGGVTDTQYF
TRBV4-2	TRBJ2-1	NA	NA	TGTGCCAGCAGCCAGGAGGGTGTCTATAGCGGAGGGCCCTACAATGAGCAGTTCTTC	CASSQEGVYSGGPYNEQFF
TRBV4-2	TRBJ1-3	once	NA	TGTGCCAGCAGCCACGGACCGGGATTTGACTCTGGAAACACCATATATTTT	CASSHGPGFDSGNTIYF
TRBV27	TRBJ1-2	NA	NA	TGTGCCAGCAGTCCTAGGATCGGACTGGGCTACACCTTC	CASSPRIGLGYTF
TRBV5-1	TRBJ2-7	NA	NA	TGCGCCAGCAGCTTGGACAAATTCAGCTCCTACGAGCAGTACTTC	CASSLDKFSSYEQYF
TRBV6-5	TRBJ1-5	NA	NA	TGTGCCAGCAGTACAAAAGGGGTCCAGCATTTT	CASSTKGVQHF
TRBV19	TRBJ1-1	NA	NA	TGTGCCAGTACCGTTCGTTGGGGGCAAGCTTTCTTT	CASTVRWGQAFF
TRBV2	TRBJ2-2	NA	TRBD1	TGTGCCAGTTCAGCCAAGACAGGGGGACTGAGCACCGGGGAGCTGTTTTTT	CASSAKTGGLSTGELFF
TRBV9	TRBJ2-1	NA	TRBD1	TGTGCCAGCAGCCCCCACGTCCGACAGGGCAGCCCAAACAATGAGCAGTTCTTC	CASSPHVRQGSPNNEQFF
TRBV16	TRBJ1-6	NA	TRBD1	TGTGCCAGCAGCGTCAGACAGGGTTCGTCACCCCTCCACTTT	CASSVRQGSSPLHF
TRBV5-5	TRBJ2-7	NA	TRBD2	TGTGCCAGCAGCTCCCTTAGGACTAGCGGGTACGAGCAGTACTTC	CASSSLRTSGYEQYF
TRBV7-2	TRBJ1-1	NA	NA	TGTGCCAGCAGCTTATGGTCGGGTAGCGAAGCTTTCTTT	CASSLWSGSEAFF
TRBV6-4	TRBJ1-2	NA	NA	TGTGCCAGCAGTTACAGGAGTGACTATGGCTACACCTTC	CASSYRSDYGYTF
TRBV4-3	TRBJ2-7	NA	NA	TGCGCCAGCAGCCACTCAGGGAAGGACGAGCAGTACTTC	CASSHSGKDEQYF
TRBV19	TRBJ1-1	NA	NA	TGTGCCAGTAGTGCGACAGCGAACACTGAAGCTTTCTTT	CASSATANTEAFF
TRBV11-2	TRBJ2-5	NA	NA	TGTGCCAGCAGCTTTCGCAGGTACCAAGAGACCCAGTACTTC	CASSFRRYQETQYF
TRBV6-5	TRBJ2-3	once	NA	TGTGCCAGCAGTTGGTTAGCGGACGGGGCAGATACGCAGTATTTT	CASSWLADGADTQYF
TRBV6-5	TRBJ1-2	NA	TRBD1	TGTGCCAGCAGTCCGTGGACAGGCAAAAGGCGGGGCTACACCTTC	CASSPWTGKRRGYTF
TRBV6-6	TRBJ1-1	NA	NA	TGTGCCAGCACCGAAAGCGGGGTCGCAGCTTTCTTT	CASTESGVAAFF
TRBV7-2	TRBJ1-4	once	NA	TGTGCCAGCAGCTTAACGGGGACTAATGAAAAACTGTTTTTT	CASSLTGTNEKLFF
TRBV4-2	TRBJ1-1	NA	NA	TGTGCCAGCAGCCCAAGGGGGGGAACTGAAGCTTTCTTT	CASSPRGGTEAFF
TRBV19	TRBJ2-3	NA	TRBD2	TGTGCCAGTAGTATAGGGGCGGGGGCAGATACGCAGTATTTT	CASSIGAGADTQYF
TRBV5-1	TRBJ1-2	NA	TRBD1	TGCGCCAGCAGCTCGCGCCAGGGGGCTAGCTATGGCTACACCTTC	CASSSRQGASYGYTF
TRBV6-6	TRBJ2-1	NA	TRBD2	TGTGCCAGCCGCGGGAGCGGGGTAGACAATGAGCAGTTCTTC	CASRGSGVDNEQFF
TRBV27	TRBJ1-4	few	TRBD1	TGTGCCAGCAGGGACAGGGAGAATGAAAAACTGTTTTTT	CASRDRENEKLFF
TRBV3-1/TRBV3-2	TRBJ1-4	NA	NA	TGTGCCAGCGGGGCAGATAATGAAAAACTGTTTTTT	CASGADNEKLFF
TRBV11-1	TRBJ2-5	NA	TRBD1	TGTGCCAGCAGCTTAGTTCCAGGGGGCTATGAGACCCAGTACTTC	CASSLVPGGYETQYF
TRBV6-5	TRBJ1-5	NA	NA	TGTGCCAGCAGTCCTATAGAACTAACCCGTTCCCAGCATTTT	CASSPIELTRSQHF
TRBV6-5	TRBJ1-2	NA	TRBD1	TGTGCCAGCAATCCAACCCGGGACAGGGGTTACACCTTC	CASNPTRDRGYTF
TRBV28	TRBJ2-3	NA	TRBD2	TGTGCCAGCCTTAGCGGGGGGTTGGATACGCAGTATTTT	CASLSGGLDTQYF
TRBV4-1	TRBJ1-1	once	NA	TGCGCCAGCAGCCAATCCAGGGGCATGAACACTGAAGCTTTCTTT	CASSQSRGMNTEAFF
TRBV25-1	TRBJ1-2	NA	NA	TGTGCCAGCAGTGCACAGGGACCGTATGGCTACACCTTC	CASSAQGPYGYTF